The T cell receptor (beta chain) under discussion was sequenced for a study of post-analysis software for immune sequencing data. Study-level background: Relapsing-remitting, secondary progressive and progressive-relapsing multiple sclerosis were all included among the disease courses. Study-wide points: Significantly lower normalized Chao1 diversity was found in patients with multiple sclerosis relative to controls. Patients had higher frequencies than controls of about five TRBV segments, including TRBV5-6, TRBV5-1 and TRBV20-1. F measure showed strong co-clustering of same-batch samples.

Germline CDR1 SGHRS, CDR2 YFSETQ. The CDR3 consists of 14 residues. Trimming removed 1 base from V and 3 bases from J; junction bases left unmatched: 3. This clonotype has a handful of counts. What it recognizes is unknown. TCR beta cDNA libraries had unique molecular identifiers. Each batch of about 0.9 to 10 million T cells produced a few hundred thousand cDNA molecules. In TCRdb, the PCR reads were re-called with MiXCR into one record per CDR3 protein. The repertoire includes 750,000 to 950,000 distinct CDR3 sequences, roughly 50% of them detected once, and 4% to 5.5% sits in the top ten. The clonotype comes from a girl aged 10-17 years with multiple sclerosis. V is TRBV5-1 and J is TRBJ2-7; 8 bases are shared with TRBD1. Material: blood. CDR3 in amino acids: CASSLLGQVYEQYF. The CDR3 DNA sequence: TGCGCCAGCAGCTTGCTGGGACAGGTCTACGAGCAGTACTTC.